The 27 T cell receptor beta chains given below trace back to one sample, sequenced in a study of blood T cell repertoires in COVID-19. This table comes from immunoSEQ multiplex PCR, and its TCRdb copy is limited to in-frame clones, with some not included. The sample has about 340,000 clones; about four fifths are singletons. The sample comprised peripheral blood. These receptors were taken from a man younger than 40 with active or convalescent COVID-19.

The gene calls are TRBV4-3 and TRBJ1-2; D is perhaps TRBD1 (5 bases). Looked up from germline, CDR1 is LGHNA and CDR2 is YSLEER. V lost 0 bases and J 0 bases, leaving 17 bases between the germline ends. The CDR3 loop spans 18 amino acids. The CDR3 coding sequence is TGCGCCAGCAGCCAAGATATTGGGCAGGGTCTATCTAACTATGGCTACACCTTC. This codes for CASSQDIGQGLSNYGYTF.

To note about this clone: One end of the junction fails to match germline, which may point to a read error. The chain employs TRBV4-1 and TRBJ2-1, with TRBD2 as a possible D gene (6 bases). Germline lookup yields CDR1 MGHRA and CDR2 YSYEKL. CDR3 length: 16 amino acids. CDR3 region: CASSQVRPGAYNEQFF. The CDR3 DNA sequence: TGCGCCAGCAGCCAAGTTCGGCCGGGAGCCTATAATGAGCAGTTCTTC.

The rearrangement links TRBV3-1 (or the pseudogene TRBV3-2) to TRBJ2-1; 11 nucleotides line up with TRBD2. Germline trimming cut 0 bases from V and 5 bases from J; bases unmatched to any gene: 9. Germline lookup yields CDR1 LGHDT and CDR2 YNNKEL (reference sequence). This CDR3 comprises 18 residues. CDR3 loop: CASSQDPHSGRVNNEQFF. In DNA, the CDR3 is TGTGCCAGCAGCCAAGATCCCCATAGCGGGAGGGTGAACAATGAGCAGTTCTTC.

The chain uses TRBV11-3 and TRBJ2-7, with a possible D match to TRBD2 (6 bases). Between the trimmed V and J ends, which lost 3 bases and 3 bases, there was a span of 12 bases. The CDR3 has 14 residues. Germline CDR1 and CDR2: SGHNT and YENEEA. The CDR3 DNA reads as TGTGCCAGCAGCTTCCCGGGACTGGGCTACGAGCAGTACTTC. This translates into CASSFPGLGYEQYF.

J is TRBJ1-6 and V is TRBV7-9; 8 bases agree with TRBD1. J lost 5 bases, V lost 4 bases, and 10 bases had no gene match. Germline-derived CDR1 and CDR2 are SEHNR and FQNEAQ (reference sequence). The CDR3 sequence is 17 residues long. The CDR3 bases are TGTGCCAGCAGCTCGCAACCCGGGACAGGAAATAATTCACCCCTCCACTTT. It codes for CASSSQPGTGNNSPLHF.

The gene calls are TRBV4-1 and TRBJ2-1; D ambiguous. This CDR3 has 14 amino acids. V was shortened by 0 bases and J by 8 bases, with 11 bases between the two germline ends. Germline V gives CDR1 MGHRA, CDR2 YSYEKL. For the CDR3, the DNA is TGCGCCAGCAGCCAAGAATATGAGGTTGATGAGCAGTTCTTC. It yields the protein CASSQEYEVDEQFF.

This clone was counted only a few times. The genes are TRBV28 and TRBJ1-4; possibly TRBD1 for D (5 bases). The CDR3 consists of 15 residues. The ends were cut back, 6 bases at V and 6 bases at J, with 17 bases in the middle. Germline CDR1 reads MDHEN; CDR2 reads SYDVKM. The CDR3 spells CASSPVGGSDEKLFF. The CDR3 bases are TGTGCCAGCAGCCCCGTGGGGGGGAGCGATGAAAAACTGTTTTTT.

This sequence joins TRBV6-1 and TRBJ1-6, with D tentatively TRBD1 (5 bases). This CDR3 comprises 16 residues. Germline V CDR1 and CDR2: MNHNS, SASEGT. V lost 3 bases and J lost 0, with 9 bases in between. The CDR3 nucleotides are TGTGCCAGCAGTGAGGGGGGGAGCTCCTATAATTCACCCCTCCACTTT. It specifies CASSEGGSSYNSPLHF.

CDR3 coding DNA: TGCGCCAGCAGCCCGGGCCGGAGACTAGCGAGAGAGACCCAGTACTTC. Its translation: CASSPGRRLARETQYF. This sequence joins TRBV4-1 and TRBJ2-5; 8 positions agree with TRBD2. Per germline, CDR1 MGHRA and CDR2 YSYEKL. J was trimmed by 4 bases and V by 4 bases; bases with no gene match: 11. CDR3 length: 16 residues.

The chain recombines TRBV28 with TRBJ2-1; 7 bases are a match to TRBD2. This CDR3 contains 15 residues. The V segment lost 8 bases and the J segment 0 bases; nucleotides outside the gene matches: 7. The germline gives CDR1 MDHEN, CDR2 SYDVKM. CDR3 nucleotide sequence: TGTGCCAGCGGGAGGGCGGCCCTCTCCTACAATGAGCAGTTCTTC. Amino acids: CASGRAALSYNEQFF. The entire variable domain, with the rest obtained from reference TRBV28 and TRBJ2-1, is as follows: DVKVTQSSRYLVKRTGEKVFLECVQDMDHENMFWYRQDPGLGLRLIYFSYDVKMKEKGDIPEGYSVSREKKERFSLILESASTNQTSMYLCASGRAALSYNEQFFGPGTRLTVL.

CDR3 DNA sequence: TGTGCCAGCAGTCCAACAGGGATCCAATACGAGCAGTACTTC. Its protein is CASSPTGIQYEQYF. The genes are TRBV6-5 and TRBJ2-7, with D possibly TRBD1 on 6 matching bases. This CDR3 is built from 14 residues. The V end was cut by 5 bases, the J end by 4 bases, with 15 bases between. Germline V gives CDR1 MNHEY, CDR2 SVGAGI.

The rearrangement links TRBV27 to TRBJ1-1; D gene uncertain. The CDR3 runs 13 residues. V dropped 2 bases and J dropped 5 bases, with 9 bases sitting between them. In germline, CDR1 is MNHEY, CDR2 SMNVEV (reference sequence). The CDR3 loop reads CASSLGLGTEAFF. The CDR3 nucleotides read TGTGCCAGCAGTTTAGGACTAGGAACTGAAGCTTTCTTT.

This chain connects TRBV5-6 to TRBJ2-1; 10 positions agree with TRBD2. The V gene's germline CDR1 is SGHDT and CDR2 YYEEEE. The ends lost 4 bases at V and 12 bases at J; junction bases unmatched: 16. This CDR3 is built from 16 residues. The CDR3: CASSVAGTSVLRGQFF. DNA of the CDR3: TGTGCCAGCAGCGTAGCTGGGACTAGCGTCCTGAGGGGGCAGTTCTTC. Full variable domain (missing parts from reference TRBV5-6 and TRBJ2-1): DAGVTQSPTHLIKTRGQQVTLRCSPKSGHDTVSWYQQALGQGPQFIFQYYEEEERQRGNFPDRFSGHQFPNYSSELNVNALLLGDSALYLCASSVAGTSVLRGQFFGPGTRLTVL.

The rearrangement joins TRBV3-1 (or the pseudogene TRBV3-2) to TRBJ2-7, with D tentatively TRBD1 (5 bases). This CDR3 has 14 amino acids. V was trimmed by 0 bases and J by 5 bases, leaving 11 bases between them. In germline, CDR1 is LGHDT, CDR2 YNNKEL (reference sequence). CDR3 amino acids: CASSQETAWNEQYF. The CDR3 nucleotides are TGTGCCAGCAGCCAAGAGACAGCTTGGAACGAGCAGTACTTC.

J is TRBJ2-1 and V is TRBV9; 12 bases match TRBD2. The CDR3 covers 18 residues. Trimming at V came to 4 bases and at J to 0 bases, leaving 8 bases not matched to a gene. The germline gives CDR1 SGDLS, CDR2 YYNGEE. For the CDR3, the DNA is TGTGCCAGCAGCTTTCGACTAGCGGGGGACAGCTCCTACAATGAGCAGTTCTTC. Translating it yields CASSFRLAGDSSYNEQFF.

The CDR3 loop reads CASSQDSQPQHF. Here the CDR3 DNA reads TGTGCCAGCAGTCAGGACAGTCAGCCCCAGCATTTT. V and J are TRBV3-1 (or the pseudogene TRBV3-2) and TRBJ1-5; maybe TRBD1 (6 bases). The CDR3 consists of 12 residues. Per the germline V gene, CDR1 is LGHDT and CDR2 is YNNKEL (reference sequence). V lost 6 bases and J 6 bases, leaving 9 bases between the germline ends.

This chain joins TRBV10-3 and TRBJ2-7; TRBD1 might be the D (6 bases). The germline CDR1 and CDR2 sequences are ENHRY and SYGVKD. V lost 0 bases and J lost 2, with 14 bases in between. This CDR3 has 16 residues. CDR3 nucleotides: TGTGCCATCAGTGAGTCGTTACAGGGTTACGCCTACGAGCAGTACTTC. This encodes CAISESLQGYAYEQYF.

This clone was observed a single time. V is TRBV3-1 (or the pseudogene TRBV3-2) and J is TRBJ2-3; 7 bases agree with TRBD2. Germline assignment: CDR1 LGHDT and CDR2 YNNKEL (reference sequence). Trimming cost V 1 base and J 6 bases; bases outside gene matches: 7. This CDR3 contains 15 residues. The CDR3 protein is CASSQVRRERDTQYF. The DNA for the CDR3 is TGTGCCAGCAGCCAAGTGAGGCGGGAGAGGGATACGCAGTATTTT.

V usage is TRBV18 and J usage is TRBJ2-2; D is possibly TRBD1 (5 bases). CDR1 and CDR2 from the germline V gene are KGHSH and LQKENI. V shed 3 bases and J shed 4 bases, with 15 bases lying between them. This CDR3 is 16 amino acids long. For the CDR3, the DNA is TGTGCCAGCTCACCGGCGCAGGGTTTGGCCACCGGGGAGCTGTTTTTT. Encoded protein: CASSPAQGLATGELFF.

The chain links TRBV30 to TRBJ1-2; D is unclear. The germline gives CDR1 GTSNPN, CDR2 SVGIG (reference sequence). The CDR3 runs to 13 residues. Trimming removed 0 bases from V and 7 bases from J, with 12 bases in between. The CDR3 loop reads CAWSVSEGGGYTF. As DNA, the CDR3 is TGTGCCTGGAGTGTTTCTGAGGGTGGTGGCTACACCTTC.

This chain connects TRBV4-3 to TRBJ2-1; 14 nucleotides match TRBD2. The CDR3 has 16 amino acids. V trimming: 4 bases; J trimming: 7 bases; junction bases outside the gene matches: 6. The V gene's germline CDR1 is LGHNA and CDR2 YSLEER. The DNA of the CDR3 is TGCGCCAGCAGCCGGGGACTAGCGGGAGATGGGAATGAGCAGTTCTTC. It codes for CASSRGLAGDGNEQFF.

This sequence joins TRBV24-1 and TRBJ2-1; 9 bases fit TRBD2. CDR3 length: 17 amino acids. Germline CDR1 and CDR2: KGHDR and SFDVKD. The V gene end was trimmed by 4 bases and the J gene end by 5 bases; junction bases not matched to a gene: 11. This chain's CDR3 is CATSDAIAGARDNEQFF. CDR3 DNA sequence: TGTGCCACCAGTGACGCTATAGCGGGAGCTCGGGACAATGAGCAGTTCTTC.

The chain uses TRBV11-3 and TRBJ2-7; TRBD1 aligns across 7 bases. The CDR3 is made up of 14 amino acids. CDR1 and CDR2 (germline): SGHNT, YENEEA. The V gene end was trimmed by 5 bases and the J gene end by 0 bases; junction bases not matched to a gene: 4. The chain's CDR3 is CASSEGQSSYEQYF. The CDR3 nucleotides are TGTGCCAGCAGCGAGGGACAGAGCTCCTACGAGCAGTACTTC.

The V gene is TRBV5-1, the J gene TRBJ2-3; tentative D call: TRBD1 (6 bases). Trimming took off 5 bases at V and 1 base at J, with 14 bases between the two ends. This CDR3 comprises 15 residues. CDR1 is SGHRS and CDR2 is YFSETQ in the germline V gene. CDR3 amino acids: CASRLIGGGTDTQYF. The CDR3 DNA reads as TGCGCCAGCAGACTAATAGGGGGAGGCACAGATACGCAGTATTTT. The entire variable domain, with the rest obtained from reference TRBV5-1 and TRBJ2-3, is as follows: KAGVTQTPRYLIKTRGQQVTLSCSPISGHRSVSWYQQTPGQGLQFLFEYFSETQRNKGNFPGRFSGRQFSNSRSEMNVSTLELGDSALYLCASRLIGGGTDTQYFGPGTRLTVL.

The chain links TRBV6-5 to TRBJ2-1; the D gene is possibly TRBD2 (5 bases). Germline V CDR1 and CDR2: MNHEY, SVGAGI. V lost 0 bases to trimming and J lost 8 bases, with 14 bases between them. The CDR3 has 15 amino acids. CDR3 nucleotides: TGTGCCAGCAGTTACTCCCGGACTCGCGCGGATGAGCAGTTCTTC. This encodes CASSYSRTRADEQFF.

This clone came up once. V usage is TRBV3-1 (or the pseudogene TRBV3-2) and J usage is TRBJ2-1; D ambiguous. The ends were cut back, 1 base at V and 7 bases at J, with 14 bases in the middle. The CDR3 has 15 amino acids. Germline CDR1 and CDR2: LGHDT and YNNKEL (reference sequence). CDR3 in amino acids: CASSQVRASWNEQFF. For the CDR3, the DNA is TGTGCCAGCAGCCAAGTTCGAGCGTCTTGGAATGAGCAGTTCTTC.

This chain joins TRBV28 and TRBJ2-7; TRBD1 agrees at 9 bases. Germline CDR1 reads MDHEN; CDR2 reads SYDVKM. The J segment lost 4 bases and the V segment lost 6 bases, leaving 13 bases of the junction unmatched. The CDR3 has 16 amino acids. The CDR3 spells CASSLDRGLLRYEQYF. The CDR3 DNA reads as TGTGCCAGCAGCCTGGACAGGGGACTACTTAGGTACGAGCAGTACTTC.